The entry below describes one T cell receptor (beta chain). The sample belongs to a study of blood T cell repertoires in COVID-19. Study background: Samples came from the United States, Italy and Spain, spanning acute and convalescent COVID-19. T cells, B-cell-depleted T cells, or PBMCs provided the cDNA or gDNA that served as material.

In the source study's methods: Using reference gene primer amplification, nucleated cell counts were estimated. Using immunoSEQ multiplex PCR, the repertoire was profiled, and TCRdb retains in-frame clones only, with some absent. V and J calls and clone size are as listed in that table; D and trimming were resolved from the DNA. This sample has around 320,000 clones, with just under 90% found just once. Deletions cut 3 bases from V and 0 bases from J, with 11 bases between. CDR1 LNHDA and CDR2 SQIVND come from the germline V gene (reference sequence). The CDR3 spans 15 residues. The sample comprised peripheral blood. The chain joins TRBV19 to TRBJ1-1; maybe TRBD1 (5 bases). This TCR derives from a woman in her 30s with COVID-19, enrolled during active disease. Written as DNA, the CDR3 is TGTGCCAGTAGTATGGGGAACAGGTTGAACACTGAAGCTTTCTTT. This codes for CASSMGNRLNTEAFF.